These 27 T cell receptor beta chains came from one sample sequenced in a study of cytomegalovirus exposure and HLA in healthy donors listed by TCRdb under 2017. Receptor amplification or capture employed the immunoSEQ multiplex PCR assay. A mixture of 60 forward primers for TCR Vbeta segments and 13 reverse primers for TCR Jbeta segments was used in the multiplex PCR. TCRdb stores this immuneACCESS table with in-frame sequences only. Part of the clones is absent; in the studies checked, under half of the shortfall reflects unresolved V genes, and no reason is known for the rest. Here the sample has around 99,000 clones; around three quarters occur a single time. Of the sample, 4.2% falls within the top ten clones. Material: PBMCs. The receptors shown here come from a male donor in good health and CMV-seronegative.

The rearrangement uses TRBV29-1 and TRBJ2-7; D perhaps matches TRBD1 (5 bases). CDR1 and CDR2 from the germline V gene are SQVTM and ANQGSEA. Trimming cost V 3 bases and J 7 bases, with 13 bases left between them. This CDR3 has 12 amino acids. Here the CDR3 reads CSVEQGAGEQYF. The CDR3 nucleotides read TGCAGCGTTGAGCAGGGTGCAGGGGAGCAGTACTTC.

This clone was observed a handful of times. This sequence joins TRBV7-2 and TRBJ2-7; D gene uncertain. Germline CDR1 and CDR2: SGHTA and FQGNSA. Between the trimmed V and J ends, which lost 2 bases and 5 bases, there was a span of 10 bases. This CDR3 region has 13 residues. CDR3 in amino acids: CASSLNDGHEQYF. In DNA form, the CDR3 reads TGTGCCAGCAGCTTAAATGATGGGCACGAGCAGTACTTC.

J is TRBJ1-1 and V is TRBV30; D ambiguous. CDR3 length: 13 amino acids. CDR1 is GTSNPN and CDR2 is SVGIG in the germline V gene (reference sequence). V lost 3 bases and J 6 bases, leaving 14 bases between the germline ends. The CDR3 spells CAWRLTSTPEAFF. The CDR3 nucleotides are TGTGCCTGGAGATTGACAAGTACCCCTGAAGCTTTCTTT.

This chain joins TRBV6-5 and TRBJ1-2; 7 nucleotides match TRBD1. The CDR3 covers 13 residues. In germline, CDR1 is MNHEY, CDR2 SVGAGI. V dropped 2 bases and J dropped 6; count of bases not matched to a gene: 3. The CDR3 sequence: CASSYDRADGYTF. The CDR3 DNA follows: TGTGCCAGCAGTTACGACAGGGCGGATGGCTACACCTTC.

This chain joins TRBV9 and TRBJ1-1, with D tentatively TRBD1 (5 bases). The CDR3 has 15 amino acids. CDR1 is SGDLS and CDR2 is YYNGEE in the germline V gene. V lost 0 bases and J lost 2, with 11 bases in between. CDR3 sequence (DNA): TGTGCCAGCAGCGTAGCTGGGGCTACCAACACTGAAGCTTTCTTT. Residues: CASSVAGATNTEAFF.

The J gene is TRBJ2-1, the V gene TRBV29-1; 9 positions agree with TRBD2. The CDR3 is 14 residues long. Trimming removed 7 bases from V and 7 bases from J; junction bases left unmatched: 11. Germline CDR1 and CDR2: SQVTM and ANQGSEA. CDR3 coding DNA: TGCAGCGCTGGAGCTAGCGGGATATCAAATGAGCAGTTCTTC. Amino acids: CSAGASGISNEQFF.

The gene calls are TRBV11-2 and TRBJ2-1; maybe TRBD1 (6 bases). The CDR3 is made up of 16 amino acids. V lost 1 base and J lost 6, with 16 bases in between. In germline, CDR1 is SGHAT, CDR2 FQNNGV. CDR3 in DNA: TGTGCCAGCAGCTTAGTTGGGGGCCGGAGCGGCAATGAGCAGTTCTTC. It yields the protein CASSLVGGRSGNEQFF.

The CDR3 DNA reads as TGTGCCAGCAGCTTGGTCGGCACTACTAACTATGGCTACACCTTC. Translation gives CASSLVGTTNYGYTF. The genes are TRBV5-4 and TRBJ1-2, with D unresolved. V was shortened by 0 bases and J by 0 bases, with 9 bases between the two germline ends. Germline loops: CDR1 SGHNT, CDR2 YYREEE (reference sequence). The CDR3 length is 15 residues. Full variable domain (rest looked up from reference TRBV5-4 and TRBJ1-2): ETGVTQSPTHLIKTRGQQVTLRCSSQSGHNTVSWYQQALGQGPQFIFQYYREEENGRGNFPPRFSGLQFPNYSSELNVNALELDDSALYLCASSLVGTTNYGYTFGSGTRLTVV.

The chain is built from TRBV5-4 and TRBJ2-3, with D possibly being TRBD1 (6 bases). CDR3 length: 16 amino acids. Trimming pared 0 bases from V and 8 bases from J, leaving 19 bases between. Germline V gives CDR1 SGHNT, CDR2 YYREEE (reference sequence). The CDR3 region is CASSLGALGQGSTQYF. The CDR3 DNA follows: TGTGCCAGCAGCTTGGGAGCGCTCGGGCAGGGGTCTACGCAGTATTTT.

This rearrangement joins TRBV7-2 to TRBJ1-2; weak D call: TRBD1 (6 bases). V was shortened by 2 bases and J by 0 bases, with 10 bases between the two germline ends. Germline assignment: CDR1 SGHTA and CDR2 FQGNSA. This CDR3 comprises 15 residues. The CDR3 DNA reads as TGTGCCAGCAGCTTAAACAGGGCTGCTAACTATGGCTACACCTTC. This encodes CASSLNRAANYGYTF.

The chain combines TRBV5-1 with TRBJ2-1; possible D gene TRBD2, 5 bases. CDR1 and CDR2 from the germline V gene are SGHRS and YFSETQ. The CDR3 consists of 16 residues. Trimming took off 3 bases at V and 2 bases at J, with 15 bases between the two ends. CDR3 in DNA: TGCGCCAGCAGCTCGACTGCCGACTATACCTACAATGAGCAGTTCTTC. It yields the protein CASSSTADYTYNEQFF.

The rearrangement links TRBV10-3 to TRBJ1-1; D is ambiguous. Trimming pared 3 bases from V and 5 bases from J, leaving 19 bases between. This CDR3 spans 16 amino acids. Germline loops: CDR1 ENHRY, CDR2 SYGVKD. The CDR3 bases are TGTGCCATCAGTGAATCGGACCGATCTCGGGGTACTGAAGCTTTCTTT. Its translation is CAISESDRSRGTEAFF.

The chain carries TRBV7-8 and TRBJ2-7; 10 bases match TRBD1. After removal of 5 bases from V and 5 bases from J, the junction contained 9 bases not matched to a gene. Germline V gives CDR1 SGHVS, CDR2 FQNEAQ. The CDR3 covers 15 residues. CDR3 bases: TGTGCCAGCAGCCCCGGTTGGACAGGGGGACACGAGCAGTACTTC. Encoded protein: CASSPGWTGGHEQYF. The full variable domain, rest sourced from reference TRBV7-8 and TRBJ2-7, is GAGVSQSPRYKVAKRGQDVALRCDPISGHVSLFWYQQALGQGPEFLTYFQNEAQLDKSGLPSDRFFAERPEGSVSTLKIQRTQQEDSAVYLCASSPGWTGGHEQYFGPGTRLTVT.

The chain carries TRBV28 and TRBJ2-6; TRBD2 matches at 12 bases. Germline trimming cut 6 bases from V and 0 bases from J; bases unmatched to any gene: 3. The germline V gene encodes CDR1 MDHEN and CDR2 SYDVKM. The CDR3 has 17 amino acids. The DNA of the CDR3 is TGTGCCAGCAGGCCGACTAGCGGGAGCTCTGGGGCCAACGTCCTGACTTTC. Amino acids: CASRPTSGSSGANVLTF.

This clone has only a few counts. This chain joins TRBV6-1 and TRBJ2-7, with D possibly being TRBD1 (5 bases). CDR3 length equals 14 residues. Looked up from germline, CDR1 is MNHNS and CDR2 is SASEGT. V was shortened by 4 bases and J by 0 bases, with 10 bases between the two germline ends. The CDR3 DNA follows: TGTGCCAGCAGTGTAACAGGAAGCTCCTACGAGCAGTACTTC. Encoded protein: CASSVTGSSYEQYF.

Comment on this clone: One junction end disagrees with the germline gene, perhaps due to a read error. The sample carries other DNA sequences with the same CDR3. The gene calls are TRBV27 and TRBJ1-1, with D possibly TRBD1 on 5 matching bases. Germline V gives CDR1 MNHEY, CDR2 SMNVEV (reference sequence). This CDR3 is built from 16 residues. Here the CDR3 DNA reads TGTGCTAGCAGATCATATAGTGGCAGGGAGGGGACTGAAGCTTTCTTT. This codes for CASRSYSGREGTEAFF.

The V call is TRBV4-1, the J call TRBJ2-3; possibly TRBD1 for D (6 bases). The CDR3 is 15 residues long. CDR1 MGHRA and CDR2 YSYEKL come from the germline V gene. Trimming shortened V by 4 bases and J by 4 bases, and 15 bases separated the two germline ends. The CDR3 here is CASSPNPTGPDTQYF. CDR3 in DNA: TGCGCCAGCAGCCCAAATCCCACAGGGCCAGATACGCAGTATTTT.

This chain uses TRBV7-8 with TRBJ1-1, with D possibly matching TRBD1 (5 bases). Germline CDR1 reads SGHVS; CDR2 reads FQNEAQ. V was trimmed by 5 bases and J by 3 bases, leaving 13 bases between them. This CDR3 has 14 residues. The CDR3 sequence is CASSPTATYTEAFF. CDR3 DNA sequence: TGTGCCAGCAGCCCGACAGCAACATACACTGAAGCTTTCTTT.

The V gene is TRBV5-1, the J gene TRBJ2-5; D is possibly TRBD1 (5 bases). Trimming removed 0 bases from V and 4 bases from J, with 10 bases in between. Germline V gives CDR1 SGHRS, CDR2 YFSETQ. This CDR3 comprises 14 residues. CDR3 in DNA: TGCGCCAGCAGCTTGGGGGTAGGGGCAGAGACCCAGTACTTC. It yields the protein CASSLGVGAETQYF.

The chain employs TRBV5-1 and TRBJ2-1, with TRBD2 identical over 12 bases. Germline loops: CDR1 SGHRS, CDR2 YFSETQ. The CDR3 runs 17 residues. The V and J ends lost 0 bases and 8 bases, in that order; junction bases with no gene match: 9. CDR3 protein: CASSLAKTSGSGDEQFF. Written as DNA, the CDR3 is TGCGCCAGCAGCTTGGCCAAGACTAGCGGGAGCGGGGATGAGCAGTTCTTC.

This clone occurred once. The V call is TRBV27, the J call TRBJ1-1; weak D call: TRBD1 (6 bases). This CDR3 has 13 residues. Trimming removed 7 bases at V and 4 bases at J, with 13 bases between. Germline CDR1 MNHEY, CDR2 SMNVEV (reference sequence). CDR3 bases: TGTGCCAGCATCCAAGGGGGGGGCACTGAAGCTTTCTTT. It is translated as CASIQGGGTEAFF.

The chain has TRBV2 and TRBJ2-5, with 9 nucleotides matching TRBD1. Gene TRBJ2-7 matches the end of the DNA better, so the J call may be wrong. The CDR3 has 16 amino acids. Germline V gene lookup returns CDR1 SNHLY and CDR2 FYNNEI. CDR3 DNA sequence: TGTGCCAGCAGTGAAGCGGCCGGGACAGGGTTCCACGAGCAGTACTTC. Encoded protein: CASSEAAGTGFHEQYF.

The chain is built from TRBV30 and TRBJ2-7; 11 bases map to TRBD2. CDR3 size: 16 residues. Germline CDR1 GTSNPN, CDR2 SVGIG (reference sequence). The V gene end was trimmed by 1 base and the J gene end by 0 bases; junction bases not matched to a gene: 5. CDR3 sequence: CAWSGPGLAASYEQYF. As DNA, the CDR3 is TGTGCCTGGAGTGGACCGGGACTAGCGGCCTCCTACGAGCAGTACTTC.

This clone appeared a few times. The rearrangement links TRBV4-2 to TRBJ2-7, with D possibly being TRBD2 (5 bases). Germline values: CDR1 LGHNA, CDR2 YNFKEQ. The CDR3 length is 15 residues. V shed 1 base and J shed 6 bases, with 16 bases lying between them. The CDR3 loop is CASSQGGPAAGEQYF. The CDR3, as DNA: TGTGCCAGCAGCCAAGGAGGTCCAGCCGCGGGCGAGCAGTACTTC.

The chain is built from TRBV6-6 and TRBJ2-7; a weak D match, TRBD2 (6 bases). Germline CDR1 is MNHNY and CDR2 is SVGAGI (reference sequence). The CDR3 totals 13 residues. V gave up 6 bases and J gave up 5 bases, with 14 bases separating them. CDR3 residues: CASSYGTVDEQYF. Written as DNA, the CDR3 is TGTGCCAGCAGCTATGGGACTGTTGACGAGCAGTACTTC.

This chain uses TRBV5-1 with TRBJ2-2; D not certain. This CDR3 comprises 16 residues. Per the germline V gene, CDR1 is SGHRS and CDR2 is YFSETQ. V was cut by 1 base and J by 4 bases, with 14 bases left in between. The CDR3 bases are TGCGCCAGCAGCTTGCCGAGCCCGGTAGCCACCGGGGAGCTGTTTTTT. Its protein is CASSLPSPVATGELFF.

The chain joins TRBV5-1 to TRBJ2-3, with D hard to call. This CDR3 has 14 amino acids. Trimming took 2 bases from V and 6 from J, leaving 13 bases between them. Germline V gives CDR1 SGHRS, CDR2 YFSETQ. CDR3 nucleotide sequence: TGCGCCAGCAGCTTCTCCCCCTCCAGGGATACGCAGTATTTT. Its protein is CASSFSPSRDTQYF.